This T cell receptor beta chain was recovered during a study of long-term antiretroviral therapy in people with HIV. Whole-study findings and limits: Pre-ART clonal expansions dominated every time point's repertoire.

The libraries were made with immunoSEQ v3.0 at survey level. The protocol was immunoSEQ multiplex PCR, while the TCRdb copy is restricted to in-frame clones and leaves out a portion. The profile shows roughly 19,000 clones, roughly 84% of them singletons. The CDR3 extends over 13 amino acids. Germline CDR1 LNHDA, CDR2 SQIVND (reference sequence). With 1 base removed from V and 8 bases from J, the gap between germline ends came to 10 bases. The study drew at least one pre-ART and at least two post-ART PBMC samples from every donor. Of note for this clone: Its target is not known.

The material sequenced was unsorted PBMCs, taken 2.4 years after starting antiretroviral therapy. The V gene is TRBV19, the J gene TRBJ2-3; D unclear. This clonotype was obtained from a man aged 35 to 55 with HIV. CDR3 sequence: CASSIAPFGTQYF. Here the CDR3 DNA reads TGTGCCAGTAGTATAGCTCCGTTTGGTACGCAGTATTTT.